One sample yielded the 22 T cell receptor beta chains listed below, sequenced in a study of metastatic and nonmetastatic thyroid tumors. From the PCR reads, TCRdb re-called clones with MiXCR. Of about 59,000 clones detected, 15% to 20% appear once; the ten largest clones hold less than 9.5%. Patients underwent thyroid surgery, and none had received any treatment before it. The sequencing input was blood. These TCRs come from a male donor with papillary thyroid cancer or a benign thyroid nodule (not recorded which). Some clones in this sample may be carry-over from other donors' samples.

A note on this clone: A much larger clone differs by one base, so this may be a read error. The rearrangement uses TRBV28 and TRBJ1-1, with D unresolved. The CDR3 has 15 residues. V lost 6 bases and J 4 bases, leaving 18 bases between the germline ends. Germline CDR1 reads MDHEN; CDR2 reads SYDVKM. The CDR3 is CASSPPRGRGTEAFF. CDR3 nucleotide sequence: TGTGCCAGCAGCCCTCCGAGAGGACGGGGCACTGAAGCTTTCTTT. Drawing the rest from reference TRBV28 and TRBJ1-1, the complete variable domain is DVKVTQSSRYLVKRTGEKVFLECVQDMDHENMFWYRQDPGLGLRLIYFSYDVKMKEKGDIPEGYSVSREKKERFSLILESASTNQTSMYLCASSPPRGRGTEAFFGQGTRLTVV.

This sequence joins TRBV11-1 and TRBJ2-3; TRBD2 is a possible D gene (6 bases). Germline V gene data show CDR1 as SGHAT and CDR2 as FQDESV (reference sequence). The ends were cut back, 4 bases at V and 4 bases at J, with 24 bases in the middle. The CDR3 has 18 residues. CDR3: CASSSPRDGGVMADTQYF. The CDR3 nucleotides read TGTGCCAGCAGCTCCCCACGTGACGGGGGAGTTATGGCAGATACGCAGTATTTT. The whole variable domain, filled in from reference TRBV11-1 and TRBJ2-3, reads EAEVAQSPRYKITEKSQAVAFWCDPISGHATLYWYRQILGQGPELLVQFQDESVVDDSQLPKDRFSAERLKGVDSTLKIQPAELGDSAMYLCASSSPRDGGVMADTQYFGPGTRLTVL.

This clone was counted ten times or more. The rearrangement uses TRBV20-1 and TRBJ1-2, with D possibly TRBD1 on 6 matching bases. Germline loops: CDR1 DFQATT, CDR2 SNEGSKA (reference sequence). V was shortened by 7 bases and J by 0 bases, with 12 bases between the two germline ends. This CDR3 contains 13 residues. The CDR3 nucleotides read TGCAGTGTAGGACAGACGACTAACTATGGCTACACCTTC. It codes for CSVGQTTNYGYTF.

This clone has a count of ten or more. This sequence joins TRBV13 and TRBJ2-1, with D hard to call. This CDR3 is built from 15 residues. Germline V gene data show CDR1 as PRHDT and CDR2 as FYEKMQ (reference sequence). V lost 1 base to trimming and J lost 1 base, with 8 bases between them. The CDR3 protein is CASSLAGLSYNEQFF. CDR3 DNA: TGTGCCAGCAGCTTAGCGGGTCTTTCCTACAATGAGCAGTTCTTC.

This clone was counted many times. V is TRBV30 and J is TRBJ2-5; TRBD1 or TRBD2 may be the D gene (5 bases each). Between the trimmed V and J ends, which lost 1 base and 1 base, there was a span of 19 bases. The CDR3 has 17 amino acids. Per the germline V gene, CDR1 is GTSNPN and CDR2 is SVGIG (reference sequence). The CDR3 nucleotides are TGTGCCTGGAGTGCCCGGGGCGTATGGGTGGTCCAAGAGACCCAGTACTTC. Amino acid sequence: CAWSARGVWVVQETQYF.

This clone came up many times. The chain recombines TRBV14 with TRBJ2-1; 9 nucleotides line up with TRBD2. With V trimmed by 2 bases and J by 10 bases, 3 bases remained unmatched. Germline loops: CDR1 SGHDN, CDR2 FVKESK. There are 13 residues in the CDR3. This CDR3 reads CASSQFLAGEQFF. The CDR3 coding sequence is TGTGCCAGCAGCCAATTTCTAGCGGGAGAGCAGTTCTTC. The entire variable domain, with the rest obtained from reference TRBV14 and TRBJ2-1, is as follows: EAGVTQFPSHSVIEKGQTVTLRCDPISGHDNLYWYRRVMGKEIKFLLHFVKESKQDESGMPNNRFLAERTGGTYSTLKVQPAELEDSGVYFCASSQFLAGEQFFGPGTRLTVL.

There are many counts of this clone. Additional DNA sequences in this sample encode the identical CDR3. The chain joins TRBV9 to TRBJ2-3; TRBD2 matches at 8 bases. This CDR3 is 15 amino acids long. Per the germline V gene, CDR1 is SGDLS and CDR2 is YYNGEE. Trimming cost V 2 bases and J 0 bases; bases outside gene matches: 2. The CDR3 here is CASSVSGGSTDTQYF. CDR3 nucleotides: TGTGCCAGCAGCGTTTCGGGAGGGAGCACAGATACGCAGTATTTT.

With regard to this clone: Since a much larger clone is just one base distant, this may be a read error. The chain employs TRBV9 and TRBJ1-3; no reliable D call. Germline assignment: CDR1 SGDLS and CDR2 YYNGEE. This CDR3 spans 16 amino acids. Trimming stripped 4 bases from V and 0 bases from J, with 14 bases between. The CDR3 protein is CASSSYTEASGNTIYF. The CDR3, as DNA: TGTGCCAGCAGCTCGTATACGGAAGCCTCTGGAAACACCATATATTTT.

This clone was counted many times. V usage is TRBV7-3 and J usage is TRBJ1-5; the D gene is possibly TRBD1 (5 bases). The germline V gene has CDR1 SGHTA and CDR2 FQGTGA. The CDR3 is 16 residues long. Trimming shortened V by 5 bases and J by 0 bases, and 14 bases separated the two germline ends. The CDR3 coding sequence is TGTGCCAGCAGCGTACACGGGACTCTTAGCAATCAGCCCCAGCATTTT. Translated: CASSVHGTLSNQPQHF.

This clone showed up just a few times. The chain links TRBV7-8 to TRBJ2-7, with D unclear. The CDR3 is 12 residues long. Trimming cost V 3 bases and J 6 bases, with 9 bases left between them. From germline, CDR1 is SGHVS and CDR2 FQNEAQ. CDR3 sequence: CASSFAYGEQYF. Written as DNA, the CDR3 is TGTGCCAGCAGCTTTGCCTATGGCGAGCAGTACTTC. Drawing the rest from reference TRBV7-8 and TRBJ2-7, the complete variable domain is GAGVSQSPRYKVAKRGQDVALRCDPISGHVSLFWYQQALGQGPEFLTYFQNEAQLDKSGLPSDRFFAERPEGSVSTLKIQRTQQEDSAVYLCASSFAYGEQYFGPGTRLTVT.

This clone has at least ten counts. This sequence joins TRBV15 and TRBJ2-7; D not certain. Germline CDR1 is LNHNV and CDR2 is YYDKDF (reference sequence). V lost 4 bases and J 4 bases, leaving 11 bases between the germline ends. This CDR3 is built from 13 residues. The CDR3 bases are TGTGCCACCAGCATGAAAACAGCTTACGAGCAGTACTTC. It codes for CATSMKTAYEQYF.

This clone was counted many times. The genes are TRBV2 and TRBJ2-2; no firm D call. V was trimmed by 6 bases and J by 0 bases, leaving 8 bases between them. Germline V gene data show CDR1 as SNHLY and CDR2 as FYNNEI. CDR3 size: 14 residues. In nucleotides, the CDR3 is TGTGCCAGCAGAAAGGACGCGAACACCGGGGAGCTGTTTTTT. This codes for CASRKDANTGELFF.

In this sample, this clone turned up many times. V is TRBV27 and J is TRBJ1-6; D possibly corresponds to TRBD1 (5 bases). Per germline, CDR1 MNHEY and CDR2 SMNVEV (reference sequence). This CDR3 has 14 amino acids. Trimming cost V 2 bases and J 10 bases, with 12 bases left between them. The CDR3 nucleotides are TGTGCCAGCAGTTTAATGGGGGGGGTATCACCCCTCCACTTT. Translated, it gives CASSLMGGVSPLHF.

The sample holds many counts of this clone. The chain uses TRBV4-2 and TRBJ1-5; no definite D call. Trimming pared 0 bases from V and 1 base from J, leaving 7 bases between. Germline V gives CDR1 LGHNA, CDR2 YNFKEQ. The CDR3 has 15 residues. CDR3 DNA sequence: TGTGCCAGCAGCCAAGAAGGACCGAGCAATCAGCCCCAGCATTTT. Encoded protein: CASSQEGPSNQPQHF.

Comments on this clone: The sample contains more than one DNA sequence encoding this CDR3. The J gene is TRBJ1-1, the V gene TRBV27; D is perhaps TRBD1 (6 bases). Germline V CDR1 and CDR2: MNHEY, SMNVEV (reference sequence). V was pared by 3 bases and J by 2 bases, with 19 bases between. The CDR3 is made up of 17 amino acids. The CDR3 reads CASSFSLTGRGNTEAFF. Here the CDR3 DNA reads TGTGCCAGCAGTTTTAGTCTTACAGGGCGAGGTAACACTGAAGCTTTCTTT.

This clone was observed many times. Since a much larger clone is just one base distant, this may be a read error. The rearrangement uses TRBV6-5 and TRBJ2-3; D is undetermined. CDR1 MNHEY and CDR2 SVGAGI come from the germline V gene. V was trimmed by 4 bases and J by 1 base, leaving 9 bases between them. The CDR3 consists of 14 residues. The CDR3 bases are TGTGCCAGCAGTTGCAGGCAGGGCACAGATACGCAGTATTTT. Residues: CASSCRQGTDTQYF.

At least ten counts were recorded for this clone. The CDR3 protein is CASSWPSGGPNTGELFF. The CDR3 nucleotides are TGCGCCAGCAGCTGGCCCTCCGGGGGACCGAACACCGGGGAGCTGTTTTTT. The V and J genes are TRBV5-1 and TRBJ2-2; maybe TRBD2 (6 bases). CDR1 is SGHRS and CDR2 is YFSETQ in the germline V gene. V was trimmed by 3 bases and J by 0 bases, leaving 15 bases between them. The CDR3 runs to 17 residues.

The rearrangement links TRBV15 to TRBJ1-2; D uncertain. Trimming removed 6 bases from V and 4 bases from J, with 12 bases in between. The germline V gene has CDR1 LNHNV and CDR2 YYDKDF (reference sequence). The length of the CDR3 is 13 residues. The CDR3 region is CATSTVRTYGYTF. For the CDR3, the DNA is TGTGCCACCAGTACGGTACGGACCTATGGCTACACCTTC.

On this clone itself: The same CDR3 also results from other DNA sequences found in this sample. This chain links TRBV13 with TRBJ2-3; TRBD2 matches at 13 bases. This CDR3 has 15 amino acids. The germline V gene has CDR1 PRHDT and CDR2 FYEKMQ (reference sequence). V trimming: 3 bases; J trimming: 4 bases; junction bases outside the gene matches: 1. CDR3 amino acids: CASSFTSGGADTQYF. The CDR3 nucleotides are TGTGCCAGCAGCTTTACTAGCGGGGGGGCAGATACGCAGTATTTT.

Points on this clone: A read error may account for a junction end that differs from germline. The J gene is TRBJ2-1, the V gene TRBV28; D not resolved. There are 11 residues in the CDR3. Per germline, CDR1 MDHEN and CDR2 SYDVKM. CDR3 sequence (DNA): TGTGCCAGCAGTCGGACGCTGGAGCATTTCTTC. Encoded protein: CASSRTLEHFF.

Only a few counts were recorded for this clone. The junction shows a germline mismatch at one end, possibly a read error. V gene TRBV29-1 combines with J gene TRBJ1-2, with D unclear. Germline loops: CDR1 SQVTM, CDR2 ANQGSEA. The CDR3 extends over 13 amino acids. The CDR3 is CSVEDVESYVYTF. DNA for the CDR3: TGCAGCGTTGAAGACGTGGAATCCTATGTCTACACCTTC.

This clone was detected only a few times. This may stem from a read error, because a much larger clone lies one nucleotide away. The chain has TRBV19 and TRBJ1-1; no clear D gene. Germline CDR1 reads LNHDA; CDR2 reads SQIVND (reference sequence). This CDR3 has 12 residues. The V end was cut by 6 bases, the J end by 1 base, with 6 bases between. The CDR3 DNA reads as TGTGCCAGTAGGGTCGAGAACACTGAAGCTTTCTTT. This gives the protein CASRVENTEAFF.